The next 12 T cell receptor beta chains were all read from a single sample in a study of radiotherapy plus CTLA-4 blockade in lung cancer (dated by TCRdb to the late 2010s). Libraries were constructed by the immunoSEQ multiplex PCR assay. Drawn from immuneACCESS, this table holds only the in-frame rearrangements with V and J called that TCRdb kept. Clones are partly lost; checked studies trace under half to an unresolved V gene and leave the rest unexplained. The sample table records more than 90,000 clones; about 77% of these occur just once. The ten largest make up approximately 5% of the sample. The sample here was peripheral blood, taken from a patient treated with radiotherapy plus ipilimumab. The receptors here all came from a human donor with non-small cell lung cancer who had a partial response to radiotherapy plus ipilimumab.

This chain connects TRBV7-2 to TRBJ2-3; 10 bases fit TRBD2. The CDR3 totals 15 residues. V lost 0 bases, J lost 11 bases, and 8 bases stayed unmatched. Germline V CDR1 and CDR2: SGHTA, FQGNSA. The CDR3 loop reads CASSLAGLAGVGQYF. The CDR3 bases are TGTGCCAGCAGCTTAGCTGGGCTAGCGGGAGTCGGGCAGTATTTT.

The rearrangement joins TRBV27 to TRBJ2-1; D is possibly TRBD2 (6 bases). This CDR3 has 15 residues. CDR1 is MNHEY and CDR2 is SMNVEV in the germline V gene (reference sequence). Trimming removed 4 bases from V and 8 bases from J, with 18 bases in between. CDR3 DNA sequence: TGTGCCAGCAGTTCACCGGGACTGGGAAGGGATGAGCAGTTCTTC. It translates to CASSSPGLGRDEQFF.

CDR3 protein: CASSLSRLAGVRTDTQYF. The DNA of the CDR3 is TGTGCCAGCAGTTTATCCCGACTAGCGGGCGTAAGGACAGATACGCAGTATTTT. The J gene is TRBJ2-3, the V gene TRBV28; TRBD2 agrees at 10 bases. V shed 1 base and J 3 bases; nucleotides not matched to a gene: 10. CDR1 MDHEN and CDR2 SYDVKM come from the germline V gene. The length of the CDR3 is 18 residues. Drawing the rest from reference TRBV28 and TRBJ2-3, the complete variable domain is DVKVTQSSRYLVKRTGEKVFLECVQDMDHENMFWYRQDPGLGLRLIYFSYDVKMKEKGDIPEGYSVSREKKERFSLILESASTNQTSMYLCASSLSRLAGVRTDTQYFGPGTRLTVL.

This sequence joins TRBV5-5 and TRBJ2-1; tentative D call: TRBD2 (6 bases). With 4 bases removed from V and 8 bases from J, the gap between germline ends came to 19 bases. Germline CDR1 reads SGHKS; CDR2 reads YYEKEE (reference sequence). The CDR3 runs to 15 residues. Here the CDR3 reads CASSRGSAGGHEQFF. Written as DNA, the CDR3 is TGTGCCAGCAGCCGGGGGTCGGCTGGAGGTCATGAGCAGTTCTTC.

The chain is built from TRBV25-1 and TRBJ2-1; the D is unclear. In germline, CDR1 is MGHDK, CDR2 SYGVNS. This CDR3 contains 13 residues. V shed 1 base and J shed 4 bases, with 5 bases lying between them. The CDR3 sequence: CASSESGYNEQFF. DNA of the CDR3: TGTGCCAGCAGTGAATCAGGTTACAATGAGCAGTTCTTC.

This chain connects TRBV27 to TRBJ2-7, with TRBD1 as a possible D gene (6 bases). Germline V gene lookup returns CDR1 MNHEY and CDR2 SMNVEV (reference sequence). The CDR3 contains 15 residues. V lost 3 bases to trimming and J lost 2 bases, with 14 bases between them. The CDR3 spells CASSFSPTGAYEQYF. The CDR3 DNA reads as TGTGCCAGCAGTTTCTCGCCGACAGGAGCCTACGAGCAGTACTTC.

This clone was counted between two and nine times. The chain couples TRBV2 to TRBJ1-2; 10 nucleotides match TRBD1. CDR1 is SNHLY and CDR2 is FYNNEI in the germline V gene. This CDR3 spans 14 amino acids. The V segment lost 6 bases and the J segment 3 bases; nucleotides outside the gene matches: 4. This chain's CDR3 is CASRPGTGDYGYTF. The CDR3 coding sequence is TGTGCCAGCAGACCCGGGACAGGGGACTATGGCTACACCTTC.

The chain has TRBV5-6 and TRBJ2-7; 14 bases agree with TRBD2. Germline V CDR1 and CDR2: SGHDT, YYEEEE. The CDR3 runs 17 residues. Unmatched junction bases numbered 9, after V lost 4 bases and J lost 3 bases. CDR3 nucleotide sequence: TGTGCCAGCAGCACTGGGACTAGCGGGAGCTTTGTCTACGAGCAGTACTTC. Translated: CASSTGTSGSFVYEQYF. Looking up the rest from reference TRBV5-6 and TRBJ2-7 gives the full variable domain: DAGVTQSPTHLIKTRGQQVTLRCSPKSGHDTVSWYQQALGQGPQFIFQYYEEEERQRGNFPDRFSGHQFPNYSSELNVNALLLGDSALYLCASSTGTSGSFVYEQYFGPGTRLTVT.

The chain recombines TRBV5-1 with TRBJ2-5; D might be TRBD2 (6 bases). The better agreement between TRBJ2-7 and the DNA end casts doubt on the J call. The CDR3 is made up of 14 amino acids. CDR1 SGHRS and CDR2 YFSETQ come from the germline V gene. The CDR3 protein is CASSLWSTSYEQYF. For the CDR3, the DNA is TGCGCCAGCAGCTTGTGGTCGACTAGCTACGAGCAGTACTTC.

The genes are TRBV6-5 and TRBJ1-1, with TRBD1 identical over 7 bases. The CDR3 runs to 14 residues. Germline V gives CDR1 MNHEY, CDR2 SVGAGI. After removal of 2 bases from V and 4 bases from J, the junction contained 4 bases not matched to a gene. CDR3 amino acids: CASSYDRAGTEAFF. CDR3 bases: TGTGCCAGCAGTTACGACAGGGCAGGCACTGAAGCTTTCTTT.

The chain carries TRBV18 and TRBJ1-1, with TRBD1 as a possible D gene (6 bases). Germline CDR1 KGHSH, CDR2 LQKENI. The CDR3 is 15 residues long. Trimming left V 3 bases short and J 4 bases short, with 15 bases between. As DNA, the CDR3 is TGTGCCAGCTCACCGGGGGGGGGCGCGGGCACTGAAGCTTTCTTT. Translating gives CASSPGGGAGTEAFF.

The rearrangement uses TRBV9 and TRBJ1-5; 7 nucleotides align to TRBD1. The trim removed 0 bases at V and 7 bases at J, leaving 7 bases unmatched. Germline CDR1 and CDR2: SGDLS and YYNGEE. The CDR3 loop spans 15 amino acids. The CDR3 here is CASSVGTGSSQPQHF. DNA for the CDR3: TGTGCCAGCAGCGTAGGGACAGGATCGTCCCAGCCCCAGCATTTT.